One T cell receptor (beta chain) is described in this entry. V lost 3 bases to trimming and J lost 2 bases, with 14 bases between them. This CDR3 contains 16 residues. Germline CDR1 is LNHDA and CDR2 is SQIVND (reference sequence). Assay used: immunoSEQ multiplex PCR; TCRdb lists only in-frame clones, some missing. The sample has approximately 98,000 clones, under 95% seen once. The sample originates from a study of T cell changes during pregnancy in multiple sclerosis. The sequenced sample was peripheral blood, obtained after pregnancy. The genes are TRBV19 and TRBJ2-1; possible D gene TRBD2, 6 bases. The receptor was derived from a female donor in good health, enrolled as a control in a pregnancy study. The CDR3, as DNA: TGTGCCAGTAGTATGAGTAGCGGCTTTACCTACAATGAGCAGTTCTTC. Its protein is CASSMSSGFTYNEQFF.